This TCR beta chain came from a study of OX40 agonist ivuxolimab in advanced cancers. With respect to the entire study: Ivuxolimab was a fully human IgG2 agonistic monoclonal antibody targeting the costimulatory receptor OX40 (CD134). Intravenous ivuxolimab was administered to patients every 2 weeks at six dose levels: 0.01, 0.1, 0.3, 1.5, 3 and 10 mg/kg. Among the approximately 50 dose-escalation patients, about 20 had hepatocellular carcinoma, roughly 15 melanoma, 9 renal cell carcinoma and 9 head and neck cancer. A male proportion of 82.7% and a mean age of approximately 60 years, ranging from roughly 23 to 80, were recorded for the dose-escalation cohort. Prior anti-PD-1, anti-PD-L1 or anti-CTLA-4 therapy was permitted, and 30% to 45% of dose-escalation patients had received checkpoint inhibitors. Partial responses were achieved by three dose-escalation patients, of whom one had hepatocellular carcinoma and two had cutaneous melanoma. Peripheral TCRbeta sequencing aimed to test whether ivuxolimab altered TCR sequence diversity and caused clonal T-cell expansion. The paper describes the monotherapy dose-escalation part (N of about 55 patients) of the phase I trial of ivuxolimab. Results the study describes overall, beyond this receptor: Low levels of normalized T-cell clonal expansion were also seen in some patients who did not respond. In partial responders in the 0.1-3.0 mg/kg groups, normalized peripheral clonal expansion was found to be among the lowest, especially among CD8+ T cells. After ivuxolimab, expanded clones were on average more numerous among CD8+ T cells than among CD4+ T cells. Antigen specificity was not determined for the clonally expanded peripheral T cells. At doses of 0.1 to 3.0 mg/kg, clonal expansion of both CD4+ and CD8+ blood T cells was observed from baseline to week 6.

Genomic DNA was isolated from the sorted cells so that the TCRbeta CDR3 region could be sequenced. TCRbeta CDR3 regions were sequenced using the immunoSEQ Assay. The table comes from immuneACCESS by way of TCRdb, which keeps in-frame sequences with V and J called. Part of the clones is missing from these tables; in studies checked, under half for an unresolved V gene and the rest for unknown reasons. The sample includes 22,000 or so clones, with over 60% observed a single time. The ten largest clonotypes hold roughly 15% of the sample. Patients with a history of autoimmune disease or receiving systemic immunosuppression were excluded from the trial. Peripheral blood for TCR sequencing was collected from all dose cohorts at baseline, on cycle 4 day 1, and on cycle 7 day 1. The samples were taken from a phase I, first-in-human, multicenter, open-label dose-escalation trial of ivuxolimab. Adults with locally advanced or metastatic melanoma, renal cell, hepatocellular, or head and neck squamous cell carcinoma were enrolled in the trial. Before TCR sequencing, CD4+ T cells and CD8+ T cells from peripheral blood were sorted into separate populations.

Trimming removed 5 bases from V and 2 bases from J, leaving 7 bases between the germline ends. From a lookup of the germline V gene (reference sequence), CDR1 and CDR2 are LNHDA and SQIVND. The CDR3 numbers 12 residues from cysteine through phenylalanine. Only CDR3 DNA remains: 36 bases, in frame from the first base. Points on this clone: The specificity of this receptor is unknown. Base qualities are not at hand, and no much larger clone is one base apart.

The TCR sequence derives from an adult with an advanced solid tumor such as melanoma, head and neck, liver or kidney cancer. The input for sequencing was CD4+ or CD8+ T cells sorted from blood, taken in a trial of the OX40 agonist ivuxolimab. The rearranged segments are TRBV19 and TRBJ2-7, with no reliable assignment of the D segment. The CDR3 protein sequence reads: CASSVSAYEQYF. The DNA sequence reads TGTGCCAGTAGTGTCTCGGCCTACGAGCAGTACTTC.